This TCR beta chain emerged from a study of blood T cell repertoires in COVID-19. For the study at large: Both acute and convalescent COVID-19 samples were obtained from the United States, Italy and Spain. Nucleic acid was either cDNA or gDNA, and it came from T cells, B-cell-depleted T cells, or PBMCs.

Original processing methods: The assay estimated nucleated cells by amplifying reference gene primers. Assay used: immunoSEQ multiplex PCR; TCRdb lists only in-frame clones, some missing. The V and J calls and clone size were taken over from that table, and D and trimming were inferred from the DNA. The sample gives roughly 260,000 clones, over 75% of which show up once; under 2.5% is in the top ten. Germline values: CDR1 MDHEN, CDR2 SYDVKM. Trimming pared 4 bases from V and 4 bases from J, leaving 13 bases between. The CDR3 is made up of 15 amino acids. The chain combines TRBV28 with TRBJ1-4, with D possibly TRBD1 on 5 matching bases. Source material: peripheral blood. This sequence was found in a woman aged 50 to 65 with acute or convalescent COVID-19. CDR3 region: CASSSPTVINEKLFF. For the CDR3, the DNA is TGTGCCAGCAGTTCCCCGACAGTCATTAATGAAAAACTGTTTTTT.